This TCR beta chain stems from a study of regulatory T cells in long-lasting Graves disease. The germline gives CDR1 KGHSH, CDR2 LQKENI. The CDR3 runs to 14 residues. V lost 1 base to trimming and J lost 5 bases, with 6 bases between them. General observations from the study: Thyroid tissue was not sampled; only peripheral blood was. In persistent patients, shared public clonotypes (around 2,500) outnumbered those in new patients (roughly 870).

Construction of TCR beta libraries relied on iRepertoire HTBI primers and on Arm-PCR targeting CDR3 regions. TCRdb fed the multiplex PCR reads into MiXCR, producing one record per CDR3 protein. Of a few hundred thousand distinct CDR3 sequences in the sample, approximately 16% are singletons; the top ten hold roughly 29%. Time point denoted: newly diagnosed GD, antithyroid drugs for less than 3 months. RNA isolated from PBMCs was used to make the TCR library. This clonotype was picked up a small number of times. No antigen is known for it. This sample was also put to use in a study of T cells in Graves' hyperthyroidism and ophthalmopathy. This second report adds: Prediction of ophthalmopathy progression came a median around 6.1 months pre-onset.

This sequence was found in a middle-aged man with Graves disease. This chain connects TRBV18 to TRBJ1-6; D is undetermined. The specimen comprised peripheral blood mononuclear cells (PBMCs), sampled at new diagnosis, from a patient treated with antithyroid drugs. This chain's CDR3 is CASSPRADNSPLHF. As DNA, the CDR3 is TGTGCCAGCTCACCACGGGCGGATAATTCACCCCTCCACTTT.